Detailed here is one TCR beta chain. Its target is not known. This table comes from immunoSEQ multiplex PCR, and its TCRdb copy is limited to in-frame clones, with some not included. In the table there are 190,000 or so clones, approximately 93% of which are singletons. The CDR3 contains 14 residues. Trimming shortened V by 0 bases and J by 2 bases, and 10 bases separated the two germline ends. Germline V gene lookup returns CDR1 GTSNPN and CDR2 SVGIG (reference sequence). The data stem from a study of T cell responses to AZD1222 COVID-19 vaccine. Broader study findings: Donors in the cohort were predominantly white British and more often female, and clonal diversity was possibly underestimated.

The chain joins TRBV30 to TRBJ2-5; the D is unclear. The specimen comprised peripheral blood, sampled 28 days after the second AZD1222 dose. This receptor was obtained from an adult who received the AZD1222 COVID-19 vaccine. CDR3 in DNA: TGTGCCTGGAGTGTAATGCCGCTGCAAGAGACCCAGTACTTC. This gives the protein CAWSVMPLQETQYF.